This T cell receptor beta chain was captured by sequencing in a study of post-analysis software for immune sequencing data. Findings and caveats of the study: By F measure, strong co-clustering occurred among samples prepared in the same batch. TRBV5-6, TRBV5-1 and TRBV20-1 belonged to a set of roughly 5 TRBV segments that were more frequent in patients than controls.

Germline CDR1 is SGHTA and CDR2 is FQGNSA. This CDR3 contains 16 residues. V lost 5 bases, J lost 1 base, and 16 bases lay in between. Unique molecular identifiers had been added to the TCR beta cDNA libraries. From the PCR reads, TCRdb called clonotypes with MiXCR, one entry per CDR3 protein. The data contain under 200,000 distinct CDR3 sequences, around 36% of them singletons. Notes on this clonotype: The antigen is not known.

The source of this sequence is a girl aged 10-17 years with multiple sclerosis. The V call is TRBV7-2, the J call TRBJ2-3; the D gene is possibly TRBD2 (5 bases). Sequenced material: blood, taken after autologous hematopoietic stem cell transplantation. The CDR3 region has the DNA TGTGCCAGCAGCCTCTGGACTTGGGGTGGCACAGATACGCAGTATTTT. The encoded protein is CASSLWTWGGTDTQYF.